The 15 T cell receptor beta chains listed next were all sequenced from one sample in a study of T cell clonality in common variable immunodeficiency. The assay was immunoSEQ multiplex PCR, and TCRdb's table has in-frame clones only and misses some. Singletons are absent from the sample, which has roughly 60,000 clones. Sequenced material: peripheral blood mononuclear cells. These receptors came from a person aged 18-70 years in good health.

The sample holds many counts of this clone. CDR3 residues: CSARRWGLAGPTGELFF. The DNA read from the CDR3 is TGCAGTGCTAGAAGGTGGGGACTAGCGGGACCAACCGGGGAG. The chain has TRBV20-1 and TRBJ2-2; 13 bases map to TRBD2. Read coverage stops 3 residues before the CDR3 terminus; the germline J gene supplies the remainder. V lost 2 bases, J lost 5 bases, and 8 bases stayed unmatched. CDR1 and CDR2 (germline): DFQATT, SNEGSKA (reference sequence). The CDR3 loop spans 17 amino acids.

This clone has a count of ten or more. Read sequence stops 3 residues before the CDR3 end, and the germline J gene provides the missing end. V is TRBV19 and J is TRBJ1-5; D is ambiguous. This CDR3 is 13 amino acids long. The germline CDR1 and CDR2 sequences are LNHDA and SQIVND (reference sequence). The V end was cut by 1 base, the J end by 4 bases, with 5 bases between. The CDR3 loop is CASSIARNQPQHF. CDR3 bases read: TGTGCCAGTAGTATAGCCAGAAATCAGCCC.

This clone was seen repeatedly, ten times or more. Read sequence stops 3 residues before the CDR3 end, and the germline J gene provides the missing end. The rearrangement uses TRBV4-1 and TRBJ2-5, with a tentative D call TRBD2 (5 bases). The germline V gene has CDR1 MGHRA and CDR2 YSYEKL. V was pared by 5 bases and J by 5 bases, with 9 bases between. CDR3 length equals 12 residues. CDR3 in amino acids: CASSEGGETQYF. CDR3 bases read: TGCGCCAGCAGCGAGGGCGGGGAGACC.

At least ten counts were recorded for this clone. The read ends 3 residues early relative to the CDR3; the germline J gene fills the gap. The chain links TRBV28 to TRBJ2-2; D may be TRBD2 (5 bases). In germline, CDR1 is MDHEN, CDR2 SYDVKM. Trimming took off 2 bases at V and 1 base at J, with 5 bases between the two ends. The CDR3 is 14 amino acids. Incomplete CDR3 DNA: TGTGCCAGCAGTTTAGAGGGGAACACCGGGGAG. Protein product: CASSLEGNTGE. The CDR3 in full is CASSLEGNTGELFF.

Many counts were recorded for this clone. The CDR3 is cut off 3 residues early in the read; its end comes from the germline J gene. The chain couples TRBV29-1 to TRBJ2-7; a possible D gene is TRBD2 (6 bases). The CDR3 is 12 amino acids. Trimming shortened V by 4 bases and J by 3 bases, and 10 bases separated the two germline ends. Germline values: CDR1 SQVTM, CDR2 ANQGSEA. The part of the CDR3 DNA that was read is TGCAGCGTTGCCACCGGGGGCTACGAG. Translation gives CSVATGGYE. The full CDR3 reads CSVATGGYEQYF.

The sample holds many counts of this clone. The CDR3 goes on 3 residues after the read ends, and that part is filled in from the germline J gene. V and J are TRBV29-1 and TRBJ2-6; D is unclear. The ends were cut back, 3 bases at V and 1 base at J, with 7 bases in the middle. The V gene's germline CDR1 is SQVTM and CDR2 ANQGSEA. The CDR3 is 14 amino acids. The DNA read from the CDR3 is TGCAGCGTTGAGGCCCCATCTGGGGCCAACGTC. Protein sequence: CSVEAPSGANV. The CDR3 as a whole reads CSVEAPSGANVLTF.

There are many counts of this clone. Sequencing ends 3 residues short of the CDR3 end; the germline J gene provides the rest. The V and J genes are TRBV7-2 and TRBJ1-1; weak D call: TRBD1 (5 bases). V gave up 4 bases and J gave up 6 bases, with 12 bases separating them. The CDR3 has 13 amino acids. In germline, CDR1 is SGHTA, CDR2 FQGNSA. The CDR3 bases that were read are TGTGCCAGCAGCTCAAACCGGGACTCTGAA. This sequence encodes CASSSNRDSE. The full CDR3 is CASSSNRDSEAFF.

This clone has a count of ten or more. The read is 3 residues too short to cover the CDR3 end, so that end is filled in from the germline J gene. This sequence joins TRBV6-1 and TRBJ1-2; 11 nucleotides match TRBD1. The CDR3 is made up of 14 amino acids. The germline V gene has CDR1 MNHNS and CDR2 SASEGT. The CDR3 bases that were read are TGTGCCAGCAGTGATTGGGACAGGGGGACGGGC. The encoded protein is CASSDWDRGTG. The whole CDR3 reads CASSDWDRGTGYTF.

In its sample, this clone was seen many times. Read coverage stops 3 residues before the CDR3 terminus; the germline J gene supplies the remainder. The V call is TRBV30, the J call TRBJ2-3, with 8 bases lining up with TRBD2. The germline gives CDR1 GTSNPN, CDR2 SVGIG (reference sequence). The V gene end was trimmed by 2 bases and the J gene end by 4 bases; junction bases not matched to a gene: 8. CDR3 length: 15 residues. The CDR3 protein is CAWSPLAGRADTQYF. Partial CDR3 DNA: TGTGCCTGGAGTCCCTTAGCGGGAAGGGCAGATACG.

This clone was observed at least ten times. Read data end 3 residues before the CDR3 end; the end is taken from the germline J gene. The rearrangement joins TRBV7-6 to TRBJ2-2, with 7 bases lining up with TRBD2. J was trimmed by 4 bases and V by 2 bases; bases with no gene match: 4. CDR3 length: 15 amino acids. Germline V gene lookup returns CDR1 SGHVS and CDR2 FNYEAQ. CDR3: CASSLTSAFTGELFF. CDR3 bases read: TGTGCCAGCAGCTTAACTAGCGCATTCACCGGGGAG.

This clone was observed many times. Read coverage stops 3 residues before the CDR3 terminus; the germline J gene supplies the remainder. This sequence joins TRBV7-3 and TRBJ2-1, with no clear D. Trimming left V 5 bases short and J 8 bases short, with 19 bases between. CDR3 length: 15 amino acids. In germline, CDR1 is SGHTA, CDR2 FQGTGA. The CDR3 region is CASSNRLLGLDEQFF. The DNA read from the CDR3 is TGTGCCAGCAGCAATAGGCTCTTAGGGTTAGATGAG. The full variable domain, rest sourced from reference TRBV7-3 and TRBJ2-1, is GAGVSQTPSNKVTEKGKYVELRCDPISGHTALYWYRQSLGQGPEFLIYFQGTGAADDSGLPNDRFFAVRPEGSVSTLKIQRTERGDSAVYLCASSNRLLGLDEQFFGPGTRLTVL.

This clone has ten or more counts. Read sequence stops 3 residues before the CDR3 end, and the germline J gene provides the missing end. V is TRBV7-2 and J is TRBJ1-5, with a possible D match to TRBD1 (5 bases). Between the trimmed V and J ends, which lost 3 bases and 7 bases, there was a span of 10 bases. The CDR3 extends over 13 amino acids. Germline V CDR1 and CDR2: SGHTA, FQGNSA. The sequenced CDR3 bases are TGTGCCAGCAGCTTTCAGGGAGCGCAGCCC. This codes for CASSFQGAQP. The CDR3, in full, reads CASSFQGAQPQHF.

In this sample, this clone turned up many times. Read data end 3 residues before the CDR3 end; the end is taken from the germline J gene. The chain uses TRBV7-9 and TRBJ1-1; D remains unclear. The CDR3 totals 14 residues. Per germline, CDR1 SEHNR and CDR2 FQNEAQ (reference sequence). The V and J ends lost 2 bases and 5 bases respectively, with 12 bases between them. CDR3 DNA (partial): TGTGCCAGCAGCTTATCAACCTTGGCAACTGAA. It encodes CASSLSTLATE. The whole CDR3 protein is CASSLSTLATEAFF.

This clone was counted many times. The read comes to an end 3 residues before the CDR3 does, leaving the germline J gene to fill in the end. The V and J genes are TRBV29-1 and TRBJ1-1; the match to TRBD1 covers 7 bases. The germline gives CDR1 SQVTM, CDR2 ANQGSEA. V gave up 5 bases and J gave up 1 base; unmatched junction bases: 7. The CDR3 sequence is 14 residues long. CDR3 sequence reads: CSVLDRVTNTEAFF. The sequenced CDR3 bases are TGCAGCGTTCTAGACAGGGTAACGAACACTGAA.

This clone was detected ten times or more. The sequence runs out 3 residues before the end of the CDR3; the remainder is reconstructed from the germline J gene. The chain uses TRBV4-2 and TRBJ2-3, with 7 positions matching TRBD2. There are 19 residues in the CDR3. Germline loops: CDR1 LGHNA, CDR2 YNFKEQ. J gave up 8 bases and V 1 base, and 21 bases lay outside the gene matches. CDR3 DNA (partial): TGTGCCAGCAGCCAAGTAGGAGGACGGGAGGTGGGGTTGCGGGGTACG. It specifies CASSQVGGREVGLRGT. The CDR3 as a whole reads CASSQVGGREVGLRGTQYF.